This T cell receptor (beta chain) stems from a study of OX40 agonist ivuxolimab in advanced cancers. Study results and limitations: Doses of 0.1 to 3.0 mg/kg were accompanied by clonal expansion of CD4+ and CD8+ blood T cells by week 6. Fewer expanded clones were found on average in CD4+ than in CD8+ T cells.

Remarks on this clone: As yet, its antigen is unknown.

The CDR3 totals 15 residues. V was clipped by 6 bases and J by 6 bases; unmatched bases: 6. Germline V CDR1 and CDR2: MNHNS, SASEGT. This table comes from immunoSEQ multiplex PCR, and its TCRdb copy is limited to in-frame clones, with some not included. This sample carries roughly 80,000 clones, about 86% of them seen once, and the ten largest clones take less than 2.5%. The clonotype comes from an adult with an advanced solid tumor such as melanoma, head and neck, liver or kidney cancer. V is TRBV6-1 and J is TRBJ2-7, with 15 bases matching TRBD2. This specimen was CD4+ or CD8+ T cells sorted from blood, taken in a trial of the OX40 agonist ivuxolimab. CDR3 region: CASSGLAGGHGEQYF. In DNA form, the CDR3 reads TGTGCCAGCAGCGGACTAGCGGGGGGGCATGGCGAGCAGTACTTC.